Listed here are 17 T cell receptor beta chains from one sample, sequenced in a study of T cells in Graves' hyperthyroidism and ophthalmopathy. RNA transcripts were the template for amplifying TCR beta CDR3 regions. With the HTBI primer set, the TCR CDR3 went through a first round of RT-PCR. MiXCR, applied by TCRdb to the multiplex PCR reads, yields one record per CDR3 protein. Of a few hundred thousand distinct CDR3 sequences detected, approximately 17% appear once; the ten largest clones hold 35% to 45%. The specimen was blood. These receptors originate from a man aged 18 to 29 with Graves' ophthalmopathy.

This clonotype was recorded at least ten times. The V gene is TRBV7-3, the J gene TRBJ2-7; 7 bases agree with TRBD1. CDR3 length equals 15 residues. Trimming removed 5 bases from V and 1 base from J; junction bases left unmatched: 8. Germline V gene data show CDR1 as SGHTA and CDR2 as FQGTGA. The CDR3 nucleotides read TGTGCCAGCAGCCCAATGGGACAGCAGTCCTACGAGCAGTACTTC. As protein: CASSPMGQQSYEQYF.

Only a few counts were recorded for this clonotype. J is TRBJ2-2 and V is TRBV6-5; no reliable D call. CDR3 length equals 14 residues. V was clipped by 0 bases and J by 5 bases, with 7 bases between them. The germline CDR1 and CDR2 sequences are MNHEY and SVGAGI. Here the CDR3 DNA reads TGTGCCAGCAGTTACTCGGGGAAGACCGGGGAGCTGTTTTTT. Translated, it gives CASSYSGKTGELFF.

This clonotype was seen a handful of times. CDR3 region: CASSPWDAPDPNYGYTF. The CDR3 bases are TGTGCCAGCTCACCATGGGACGCCCCTGATCCTAACTATGGCTACACCTTC. V is TRBV18 and J is TRBJ1-2; D is possibly TRBD1 (5 bases). This CDR3 region has 17 residues. V was clipped by 2 bases and J by 0 bases, with 16 bases between them. From germline, CDR1 is KGHSH and CDR2 LQKENI.

This clonotype was picked up many times. V usage is TRBV20-1 and J usage is TRBJ1-1, with 7 nucleotides matching TRBD1. V gave up 7 bases and J gave up 5 bases; unmatched junction bases: 13. The CDR3 contains 14 residues. CDR1 is DFQATT, CDR2 SNEGSKA, per germline (reference sequence). The CDR3 loop reads CSVQRGGEGTEAFF. The DNA for the CDR3 is TGCAGTGTACAGAGAGGGGGCGAGGGGACTGAAGCTTTCTTT.

This clonotype was found many times. The rearrangement uses TRBV3-1 and TRBJ2-4; no firm D call. V lost 1 base, J lost 6 bases, and 10 bases lay in between. The CDR3 loop spans 14 amino acids. The germline CDR1 and CDR2 sequences are LGHDT and YNNKEL (reference sequence). The CDR3 DNA follows: TGTGCCAGCAGCCAAGTAGGCCACGGAAACATTCAGTACTTC. Encoded protein: CASSQVGHGNIQYF.

In its sample, this clonotype was seen many times. The chain uses TRBV6-5 and TRBJ2-3, with D unclear. The V gene's germline CDR1 is MNHEY and CDR2 SVGAGI. The CDR3 loop spans 13 amino acids. With 0 bases removed from V and 5 bases from J, the gap between germline ends came to 6 bases. CDR3 nucleotide sequence: TGTGCCAGCAGTTACTCGAAGGGAGATACGCAGTATTTT. As protein: CASSYSKGDTQYF.

As for this clonotype: A much larger clone is a single base away; this may be a read error. This rearrangement joins TRBV11-2 to TRBJ1-4; 7 bases align to TRBD1. Germline V gene lookup returns CDR1 SGHAT and CDR2 FQNNGV. CDR3 length: 15 amino acids. The CDR3 protein is CASSSQTGFREKLVF. The CDR3 DNA follows: TGTGCCAGCAGCTCCCAGACAGGGTTCCGGGAAAAACTGGTTTTT.

Many counts were recorded for this clonotype. The DNA of the CDR3 is TGTGCCAGCAAAACACAGGGGAACACTGAAGCTTTCTTT. Its translation: CASKTQGNTEAFF. The chain carries TRBV12-3 or TRBV12-4 and TRBJ1-1; tentative D call: TRBD1 (6 bases). The germline V and J ends were trimmed by 7 bases and 1 base, with 10 bases remaining between them. CDR3 length: 13 amino acids.

This clonotype was found many times. The V gene is TRBV12-3 or TRBV12-4, the J gene TRBJ1-2, with a possible D match to TRBD1 (5 bases). The germline V and J ends were trimmed by 1 base and 7 bases, with 16 bases remaining between them. The CDR3 length is 15 residues. CDR3 in amino acids: CASSLGDFGSGGYTF. DNA of the CDR3: TGTGCCAGCAGTTTAGGGGACTTCGGTAGCGGTGGCTACACCTTC.

The chain recombines TRBV10-3 with TRBJ2-2, with D unresolved. V gave up 1 base and J gave up 4 bases, with 10 bases separating them. CDR3 length: 15 residues. Germline CDR1 ENHRY, CDR2 SYGVKD. The CDR3 DNA sequence: TGTGCCATCAGTGAGTTAGAGGACGGCACCGGGGAGCTGTTTTTT. Its translation is CAISELEDGTGELFF.

Many counts were recorded for this clonotype. The chain carries TRBV20-1 and TRBJ2-5; 7 bases fit TRBD2. The CDR3 is made up of 14 amino acids. The ends lost 0 bases at V and 5 bases at J; junction bases unmatched: 6. Germline V gene data show CDR1 as DFQATT and CDR2 as SNEGSKA (reference sequence). The CDR3 nucleotides read TGCAGTGCTAGAGATCCAACTAGCGTGGAGACCCAGTACTTC. This gives the protein CSARDPTSVETQYF.

This clonotype was seen repeatedly, ten times or more. The chain employs TRBV11-2 and TRBJ2-3; TRBD1 aligns across 9 bases. Per germline, CDR1 SGHAT and CDR2 FQNNGV. The length of the CDR3 is 15 residues. V was pared by 4 bases and J by 5 bases, with 7 bases of the junction left unmatched. The CDR3 coding sequence is TGTGCCAGCAGCTCTTACAGGGGGCGGTTAGATACGCAGTATTTT. Protein: CASSSYRGRLDTQYF.

This clonotype showed up many times. The V and J genes are TRBV5-8 and TRBJ1-1; 8 bases align to TRBD1. V was pared by 4 bases and J by 7 bases, with 18 bases of the junction left unmatched. The CDR3 runs 17 residues. Germline CDR1 SGHTS, CDR2 YDEGEE. CDR3 in DNA: TGTGCCAGCAGCCGTCGGGACAGGATTGAAATTCTGAGTGAAGCTTTCTTT. It codes for CASSRRDRIEILSEAFF. Complete variable domain (other parts from reference TRBV5-8 and TRBJ1-1): EAGVTQSPTHLIKTRGQQATLRCSPISGHTSVYWYQQALGLGLQFLLWYDEGEERNRGNFPPRFSGRQFPNYSSELNVNALELEDSALYLCASSRRDRIEILSEAFFGQGTRLTVV.

This clonotype has at least ten counts. This chain joins TRBV12-3 or TRBV12-4 and TRBJ1-3, with 7 bases lining up with TRBD1. The CDR3 totals 16 residues. V shed 4 bases, J shed 0 bases, and the junction held 6 bases outside the gene matches. This CDR3 is CASSSRGPSSGNTIYF. The CDR3 nucleotides are TGTGCCAGCAGTTCGAGGGGGCCAAGCTCTGGAAACACCATATATTTT.

This clonotype was detected ten times or more. The rearrangement joins TRBV5-1 to TRBJ2-7; TRBD1 might be the D (6 bases). Trimming shortened V by 1 base and J by 3 bases, and 11 bases separated the two germline ends. Germline V gene data show CDR1 as SGHRS and CDR2 as YFSETQ. The CDR3 sequence is 14 residues long. CDR3 sequence: CASSLRDKDYEQYF. As DNA, the CDR3 is TGCGCCAGCAGCTTGCGGGACAAAGACTACGAGCAGTACTTC.

This chain connects TRBV5-1 to TRBJ1-6; D unclear. V gave up 3 bases and J gave up 8 bases, with 21 bases separating them. The germline CDR1 and CDR2 sequences are SGHRS and YFSETQ. CDR3 length: 17 residues. CDR3 amino acids: CASSSQAAQDHHSPLHF. CDR3 sequence (DNA): TGCGCCAGCAGCTCTCAAGCCGCGCAGGACCATCATTCACCCCTCCACTTT.

The sample holds a few counts of this clonotype. This chain connects TRBV6-2 or TRBV6-3 to TRBJ2-7; no clear D gene. This CDR3 has 15 amino acids. Per germline, CDR1 MNHEY and CDR2 SVGEGT. V was trimmed by 4 bases and J by 4 bases, leaving 17 bases between them. The CDR3 protein is CASSSPGLAEYEQYF. As DNA, the CDR3 is TGTGCCAGCAGTTCCCCGGGTCTCGCGGAATACGAGCAGTACTTC.